These T cell receptor beta chains were read from a single sample in a study of CD8 T cells in ankylosing spondylitis. TCRdb analysed the 5' RACE reads with MiXCR anew, one entry per CDR3 protein. Found here are 200,000 to 300,000 distinct CDR3 sequences, approximately 24% of them singletons; the top ten hold 0.5% to 0.65%. Sample: blood, either unsorted or a sorted T cell fraction (not recorded which). The source of these receptors is a male donor with ankylosing spondylitis or in good health (not recorded which). CDR3s include the opening cysteine and the closing phenylalanine or tryptophan. A D gene is named only where the DNA matches it firmly. For some rows the clone size is stated as once, few or many, or as a class when expanded; others skip it.

-	many	TRBJ2-6	TRBV28	TGTGCCACCGCGAGTGGGGCCAACGTCCTGACTTTC	CATASGANVLTF
-	many	TRBJ1-5	TRBV2	TGTGCCAGCAGTGGGGCGATGGGACAGCCCCAGCATTTT	CASSGAMGQPQHF
TRBD2	few	TRBJ2-2	TRBV20-1	TGCAGTGCTAATTGGGCGGGGGGAAAGGGGCGTGCCACCGGGGAGCTGTTTTTT	CSANWAGGKGRATGELFF
-	few	TRBJ2-7	TRBV20-1	TGCAGTGCTATAACTCCGGGACACTTGAAAATTCCCTACGAGCAGTACTTC	CSAITPGHLKIPYEQYF
-	few	TRBJ2-2	TRBV12-3/TRBV12-4	TGTGCCAGCAGCCTGGGAATGGACACCGGGGAGCTGTTTTTT	CASSLGMDTGELFF
TRBD2	many	TRBJ2-1	TRBV3-1	TGTGCCAGCAGCCAAGTTCGGGGACTAGCGGGATCCTACAATGAGCAGTTCTTC	CASSQVRGLAGSYNEQFF
-	many	TRBJ2-3	TRBV9	TGTGCCAGCAGCGTAGAGGCAAGGAGGGATACGCAGTATTTT	CASSVEARRDTQYF
TRBD2	few	TRBJ2-1	TRBV20-1	TGCAGTGCTAGAGACTTCGCGGGGGGGAAGGGTAATGAGCAGTTCTTC	CSARDFAGGKGNEQFF
TRBD1	many	TRBJ2-5	TRBV10-3	TGTGCCACCGGACAGGAGAAAGAGACCCAGTACTTC	CATGQEKETQYF
TRBD2	few	TRBJ2-5	TRBV20-1	TGCTCAGGGGGTAGCGGGGGCAATCAGTACCAAGAGACCCAGTACTTC	CSGGSGGNQYQETQYF
-	-	TRBJ2-6	TRBV10-3	TGTGCCATCAGTGAGTCGGTTGGGGCTGGGGCCAACGTCCTGACTTTC	CAISESVGAGANVLTF
TRBD1	-	TRBJ2-7	TRBV5-1	TGCGCCAGCAGCACGACAGGGAACGAGCAGTACTTC	CASSTTGNEQYF
-	once	TRBJ2-5	TRBV20-1	TGCAGTGCTGGGAGGGGGCGGTTAGAGACCCAGTACTTC	CSAGRGRLETQYF
-	few	TRBJ2-2	TRBV29-1	TGCAGCGTCTGGACAGGGAGGGCCGGGGAGCTGTTTTTT	CSVWTGRAGELFF
-	-	TRBJ2-7	TRBV24-1	TGTGCCACCAGTGATTCCCGGACCAACCCCTACGAGCAGTACTTC	CATSDSRTNPYEQYF
-	many	TRBJ2-2	TRBV2	TGTGCCAGCACCGGGGGAGGTGGAAGGCGGGAGCTGTTTTTT	CASTGGGGRRELFF
-	many	TRBJ1-2	TRBV20-1	TGCAGTGCTAGCTCGGGACGGGACTATGGCTACACCTTC	CSASSGRDYGYTF
-	few	TRBJ2-3	TRBV2	TGTGCCAGCGGCAGGATCACAGATACGCAGTATTTT	CASGRITDTQYF
TRBD2	-	TRBJ2-5	TRBV20-1	TGCAGTGCTAAGGGACTAGCGGGGGGGCAAGAGACCCAGTACTTC	CSAKGLAGGQETQYF
-	few	TRBJ2-1	TRBV15	TGTGCCACCAGCGGTCCCCCCTTACGAACAAGCTCCTACAATGAGCAGTTCTTC	CATSGPPLRTSSYNEQFF
-	-	TRBJ2-2	TRBV7-8	TGTGCCAGCAGCGCGGGGCTACTCAACACCGGGGAGCTGTTTTTT	CASSAGLLNTGELFF
TRBD2	many	TRBJ2-3	TRBV20-1	TGCAGTGCTAATCCACTAGCGGGGGGTGTGTCGCAGTATTTT	CSANPLAGGVSQYF
-	many	TRBJ1-1	TRBV20-1	TGCAGCGGATTGGACACTGAAGCTTTCTTT	CSGLDTEAFF